This is a list of T cell receptor beta chains from one sample in a study of PD-1 blockade in classical Hodgkin lymphoma. The assay was immunoSEQ multiplex PCR, and TCRdb's table has in-frame clones only and misses some. The sample includes some 21,000 clones, around 85% seen only once; the top ten take 10% to 15%. Sequencing was performed on peripheral blood mononuclear cells (PBMCs), taken before the fourth cycle of nivolumab. The receptors here all came from a human donor with classical Hodgkin lymphoma. CDR3s include the opening cysteine and the closing phenylalanine or tryptophan. Fields, in order: V gene, J gene, CDR3 protein.

V gene: TRBV28; J gene: TRBJ1-1; CDR3 protein: CASYGTEGSEAFF
V gene: TRBV9; J gene: TRBJ2-7; CDR3 protein: CASSPRTGDSYEQYF
V gene: TRBV6-5; J gene: TRBJ2-2; CDR3 protein: CASSVPGAGELFF
V gene: TRBV13; J gene: TRBJ2-1; CDR3 protein: CATKIAEQINEQFF
V gene: TRBV21-1; J gene: TRBJ2-5; CDR3 protein: CASSRPLGPETQYF
V gene: TRBV28; J gene: TRBJ1-2; CDR3 protein: CASTVRGLDGYTF
V gene: TRBV5-6; J gene: TRBJ1-2; CDR3 protein: CASSFPGNYGYTF
V gene: TRBV7-9; J gene: TRBJ1-2; CDR3 protein: CASSLVQGGGYTF
V gene: TRBV30; J gene: TRBJ2-3; CDR3 protein: CAWSLKVAPSTDTQYF
V gene: TRBV10-3; J gene: TRBJ1-5; CDR3 protein: CAIGTGTGGNQPQHF
V gene: TRBV6-1; J gene: TRBJ2-4; CDR3 protein: CASSEPVAKNIQYF
V gene: TRBV2; J gene: TRBJ2-1; CDR3 protein: CASSEIRDNEQFF
V gene: TRBV19; J gene: TRBJ1-2; CDR3 protein: CASSISGTNLYGYTF